This TCR beta chain was sequenced for a study of T cells in Graves' hyperthyroidism and ophthalmopathy. Findings of the study overall: Ophthalmopathy cases were set apart from stable hyperthyroidism by a 13 V-J model. A median 6.5 months before onset, the model predicted ophthalmopathy.

Disease duration was under 3 months in the ophthalmopathy patients, who also had a Clinical Activity Score of at least 3 and a NOSPECS grade of at least 4. The PBMCs had their origin in around 9.1 ml of fresh peripheral blood. Using RNA transcripts as the source, TCR beta CDR3 regions were amplified. The TCR CDR3 first-round RT-PCR relied on the HTBI primer set. One entry per CDR3 protein results from TCRdb running MiXCR on the multiplex PCR reads. The sample comprises 300,000 to 350,000 distinct CDR3 sequences, 18% of which are singletons, and around 16% rests with the top ten. The V gene end was trimmed by 1 base and the J gene end by 5 bases; junction bases not matched to a gene: 7. The CDR3 consists of 14 residues. The germline V gene has CDR1 DFQATT and CDR2 SNEGSKA (reference sequence). At least ten counts were recorded for this clonotype. The target antigen is unknown.

This TCR derives from a woman between 40 and 55 years old with Graves' ophthalmopathy. This sequence joins TRBV20-1 and TRBJ2-7, with 8 bases fitting TRBD1. Sequencing input: blood. The CDR3 bases are TGCAGTGCTAGAGGTTTCAGGGGGCACCACGAGCAGTACTTC. Protein sequence: CSARGFRGHHEQYF.